The next 9 T cell receptor beta chains were all read from a single sample in a study of post-analysis software for immune sequencing data. The TCR beta cDNA libraries carried unique molecular identifiers. TCRdb itself ran the PCR reads through MiXCR, one entry per CDR3 protein. This sample has under 650,000 distinct CDR3 sequences, with 40% to 50% found just once. The study, taken as a whole, reports: In patients, about 5 TRBV segments were more frequent than in controls, with TRBV5-6, TRBV5-1 and TRBV20-1 among them.

These receptors' antigens are unknown. Sequencing was done on a sample of blood. The receptors stem from a girl under 18 with multiple sclerosis.

The V gene is TRBV12-3 or TRBV12-4, the J gene TRBJ2-3; 8 bases map to TRBD2. Unmatched junction bases numbered 9, after V lost 11 bases and J lost 2 bases. The CDR3 consists of 14 residues. CDR3: CALSGAGDTDTQYF. The CDR3 DNA reads as TGTGCCTTGAGCGGAGCGGGGGACACAGATACGCAGTATTTT.

The rearrangement links TRBV27 to TRBJ2-1, with 11 bases aligning to TRBD2. Per germline, CDR1 MNHEY and CDR2 SMNVEV (reference sequence). The CDR3 spans 15 residues. V was pared by 5 bases and J by 4 bases, with 4 bases of the junction left unmatched. Here the CDR3 reads CASSRGTSGYNEQFF. CDR3 coding DNA: TGTGCCAGCAGTCGAGGGACTAGCGGATACAATGAGCAGTTCTTC.

As to this clonotype: Mismatch with germline at one junction end may stem from a read error. V usage is TRBV12-5 and J usage is TRBJ1-6; D is unclear. This CDR3 spans 17 amino acids. Per the germline V gene, CDR1 is LGHNT and CDR2 is FRNRAP. DNA of the CDR3: TGTGCTAGTGGTTTGGTACTAGGACGGCGGGATAATTCATCCCTCCACTTT. It translates to CASGLVLGRRDNSSLHF.

This chain joins TRBV2 and TRBJ2-1; unclear D gene. The CDR3 has 14 amino acids. V was pared by 7 bases and J by 7 bases, with 17 bases between. Germline V gives CDR1 SNHLY, CDR2 FYNNEI. CDR3 coding DNA: TGTGCCAGCAAAGAGGTTGTTGGGCCGAATGAGCAGTTCTTC. This translates into CASKEVVGPNEQFF.

The gene calls are TRBV7-2 and TRBJ1-5; D is perhaps TRBD1 (5 bases). Germline V gene sequence: CDR1 SGHTA, CDR2 FQGNSA. V was cut by 5 bases and J by 2 bases, with 22 bases left in between. CDR3 length: 18 residues. The CDR3: CASSPVAGRTNGNQPQHF. Written as DNA, the CDR3 is TGTGCCAGCAGCCCTGTGGCAGGGAGGACAAATGGCAATCAGCCCCAGCATTTT.

This chain connects TRBV12-3 or TRBV12-4 to TRBJ2-1; TRBD1 matches 8 bases. After removal of 6 bases from V and 7 bases from J, the junction contained 14 bases not matched to a gene. The CDR3 is 16 residues long. This CDR3 is CASRPTGTGFTNEQFF. In DNA form, the CDR3 reads TGTGCCAGCAGACCGACCGGGACAGGCTTTACGAATGAGCAGTTCTTC.

This clonotype was seen a few times. The V call is TRBV5-6, the J call TRBJ1-2, with D maybe TRBD1 (5 bases). Deletions cut 2 bases from V and 8 bases from J, with 22 bases between. This CDR3 is built from 16 residues. Germline values: CDR1 SGHDT, CDR2 YYEEEE. This CDR3 is CASSFLGQGKDLGYTF. The CDR3 coding sequence is TGTGCCAGCAGCTTTCTAGGCCAGGGAAAAGATTTGGGCTACACCTTC.

This clonotype was detected only a few times. This sequence joins TRBV7-8 and TRBJ2-1; 7 bases match TRBD2. This CDR3 has 17 residues. V trimming: 3 bases; J trimming: 6 bases; junction bases outside the gene matches: 14. In germline, CDR1 is SGHVS, CDR2 FQNEAQ. The CDR3 loop reads CASSLRDGNPGGNEQFF. DNA for the CDR3: TGTGCCAGCAGCTTGCGAGACGGAAACCCGGGAGGCAATGAGCAGTTCTTC.

For this clonotype: A read error may produce the germline difference seen at one junction end. This sequence joins TRBV12-3 or TRBV12-4 and TRBJ2-7; possibly TRBD1 for D (5 bases). The CDR3 is 16 residues long. CDR3: CASTLEHGWGPYEQYF. CDR3 sequence (DNA): TGTGCCAGCACTTTAGAGCACGGTTGGGGCCCTTACGAGCAGTACTTC.